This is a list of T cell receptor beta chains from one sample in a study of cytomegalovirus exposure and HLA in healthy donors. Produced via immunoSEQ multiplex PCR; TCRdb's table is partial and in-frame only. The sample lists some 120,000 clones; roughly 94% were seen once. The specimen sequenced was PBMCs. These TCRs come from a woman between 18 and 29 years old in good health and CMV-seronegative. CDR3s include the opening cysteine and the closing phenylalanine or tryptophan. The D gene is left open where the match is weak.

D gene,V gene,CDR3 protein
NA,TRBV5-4,CASRVWGAYEQYF
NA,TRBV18,CASSPPLSRNTNYGYTF
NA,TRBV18,CASSTGENQPQHF
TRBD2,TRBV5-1,CASSLEAGGYEQYF
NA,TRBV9,CASSVDRGTGELFF
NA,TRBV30,CAWSASGGAYQPQHF
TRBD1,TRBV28,CASSLTRMGGQGFGYTF
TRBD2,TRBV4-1,CASSPLAGGGTGELFF
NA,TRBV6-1,CASSEAPGTSFYEQYF
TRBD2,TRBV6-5,CASSRGGSYNEQFF
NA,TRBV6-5,CASSYSAQGHQPQHF
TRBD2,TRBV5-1,CASSFIIGLAGSERSRLSYEQYF
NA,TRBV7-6,CASSFGWTGQETQYF
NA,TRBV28,CASSDQPQHF
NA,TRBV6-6,CASSQLVEEQYF
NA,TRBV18,CASSPQDSRYGYTF
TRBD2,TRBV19,CASSILLPASGGTDTQYF
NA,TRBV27,CASSLYTGNTEAFF
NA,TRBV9,CASSVEGQSTDTQYF
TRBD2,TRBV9,CASSAGVGRADEQYF
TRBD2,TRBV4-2,CASSQVPSGRAGTDTQYF
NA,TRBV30,CAWSVPSGVLDEKLFF
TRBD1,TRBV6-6,CASSTTGAETQYF
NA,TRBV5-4,CASSTVGAGKNSPLHF
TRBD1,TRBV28,CASKSDRARFQPQHF
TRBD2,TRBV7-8,CASSPWGGRGNEQFF
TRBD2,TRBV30,CAWRPRGTNYEQYF
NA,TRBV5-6,CASSQRGFGNQPQHF
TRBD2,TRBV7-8,CASSLTSGRPEQFF
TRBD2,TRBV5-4,CASSLFGRLATSDTQYF
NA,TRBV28,CASSRDFFSYEQYF
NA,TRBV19,CASSIGGFAMNTEAFF
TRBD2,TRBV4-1,CASSQATSSNNEQFF
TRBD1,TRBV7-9,CASSLGTGSYEQYF
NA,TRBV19,CASSLWGGQPQHF
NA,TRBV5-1,CASSVTGSHNSPLHF
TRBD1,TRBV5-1,CASRSQGAQGNTIYF
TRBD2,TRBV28,CASSLRGLAGHEQFF
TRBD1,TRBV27,CASSSPQGALSYEQYF
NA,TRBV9,CASSLAGGPVRNTIYF
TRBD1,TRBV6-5,CASSKDRTYYEQYF
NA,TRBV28,CASEETTNEKLFF